The T cell receptor (beta chain) described here comes from a study of follicular helper T cells after annual influenza vaccination. Study-wide background: For some subjects, blood spans the 2013-2014, 2014-2015 and 2015-2016 annual vaccinations.

Here immunoSEQ multiplex PCR was the method, and the copy in TCRdb shows in-frame clones only, minus some. This sample's table reports around 28 clones. Findings and caveats of the study: Change in circulating plasmablasts correlated with ICOS+CD38+ cTfh clonality change.

Stated time point: about 6 months after 2015-2016 vaccination (tetramer sorts). V shed 2 bases and J 4 bases; nucleotides not matched to a gene: 4. CDR1 is GTSNPN and CDR2 is SVGIG in the germline V gene (reference sequence). The CDR3 extends over 13 amino acids. The J gene is TRBJ1-1, the V gene TRBV30; 7 bases line up with TRBD1. The source of this sequence is an adult who received the influenza vaccine. The sample here was tetramer-positive CD4+ T cells from blood, taken 180 days after influenza vaccination. Subset described: HA306-318 or HA398-410 tetramer+ CD4 T cells. The CDR3 is CAWSRQGPTEAFF. Written as DNA, the CDR3 is TGTGCCTGGAGTCGACAGGGCCCCACTGAAGCTTTCTTT.